The 22 T cell receptor beta chains below all came from one sample that was sequenced in a study of vaccination effects on CD4 cells after COVID-19. Antigens for these TCRs are unknown. Cells that had been cultured for about 10 days were the source of isolated CD4+ T cells. Either the mRNA-1273 or the BNT162b2 vaccine was given to participants as two doses. Using immunoSEQ multiplex PCR, the repertoire was profiled, and TCRdb retains in-frame clones only, with some absent. The sample yields around 49,000 clones, around 70% seen once. The sequenced sample was CD4+ T cells from PBMCs cultured without peptide, obtained after COVID-19 vaccination. The receptors originated from a human donor who received a COVID-19 vaccine.

This clone showed up just a few times. V gene TRBV5-4 combines with J gene TRBJ1-2; D perhaps matches TRBD1 (6 bases). Trimming cost V 4 bases and J 4 bases, with 20 bases left between them. This CDR3 comprises 16 residues. Germline V gives CDR1 SGHNT, CDR2 YYREEE (reference sequence). CDR3 protein: CASSHPTGPGGYGYTF. As DNA, the CDR3 is TGTGCCAGCAGCCACCCCACAGGGCCCGGGGGCTATGGCTACACCTTC. Full variable domain (outside the CDR3, taken from reference TRBV5-4 and TRBJ1-2): ETGVTQSPTHLIKTRGQQVTLRCSSQSGHNTVSWYQQALGQGPQFIFQYYREEENGRGNFPPRFSGLQFPNYSSELNVNALELDDSALYLCASSHPTGPGGYGYTFGSGTRLTVV.

J is TRBJ2-7 and V is TRBV7-9, with D perhaps matching TRBD1 (5 bases). The V gene's germline CDR1 is SEHNR and CDR2 FQNEAQ (reference sequence). CDR3 size: 16 residues. Between the trimmed V and J ends, which lost 2 bases and 4 bases, there was a span of 18 bases. CDR3 amino acids: CASSLYRSPGSYEQYF. In nucleotides, the CDR3 is TGTGCCAGCAGCTTATATCGGAGCCCAGGGTCTTACGAGCAGTACTTC.

J is TRBJ2-3 and V is TRBV7-9; TRBD2 aligns across 8 bases. Germline CDR1 SEHNR, CDR2 FQNEAQ (reference sequence). There are 17 residues in the CDR3. The V segment lost 0 bases and the J segment 0 bases; nucleotides outside the gene matches: 5. The CDR3 sequence is CASSLAAGASSTDTQYF. CDR3 in DNA: TGTGCCAGCAGCTTAGCAGCGGGGGCCTCTAGCACAGATACGCAGTATTTT.

V is TRBV4-1 and J is TRBJ2-1, with 13 bases that match TRBD2. Germline V CDR1 and CDR2: MGHRA, YSYEKL. The CDR3 has 14 amino acids. J gave up 13 bases and V 0 bases, and 3 bases lay outside the gene matches. CDR3 DNA sequence: TGCGCCAGCAGCCAAGAATGGACTAGCGGGGGACAGTTCTTC. Residues: CASSQEWTSGGQFF.

This clone was counted between two and nine times. V is TRBV14 and J is TRBJ2-6, with unresolved D. In germline, CDR1 is SGHDN, CDR2 FVKESK. V gave up 0 bases and J gave up 4 bases, with 7 bases separating them. This CDR3 has 15 residues. CDR3 in DNA: TGTGCCAGCAGCCAAGATGGAACCGGGGCCAACGTCCTGACTTTC. Its protein product is CASSQDGTGANVLTF.

The rearrangement links TRBV10-1 to TRBJ2-2; 8 nucleotides agree with TRBD1. The CDR3 loop spans 15 amino acids. Germline V gives CDR1 WNHNN, CDR2 SYGVQD (reference sequence). V trimming: 4 bases; J trimming: 2 bases; junction bases outside the gene matches: 3. The CDR3 bases are TGCGCCAGCAGTGCACAGGGGGGCAACACCGGGGAGCTGTTTTTT. Its translation is CASSAQGGNTGELFF.

V gene TRBV7-8 combines with J gene TRBJ1-5; 8 positions agree with TRBD1. Germline V gives CDR1 SGHVS, CDR2 FQNEAQ. This CDR3 spans 15 amino acids. Trimming at V came to 3 bases and at J to 5 bases, leaving 6 bases not matched to a gene. Here the CDR3 reads CASSLRDRSDQPQHF. DNA of the CDR3: TGTGCCAGCAGCTTGAGGGACAGGAGTGATCAGCCCCAGCATTTT.

The chain carries TRBV10-3 and TRBJ1-3, with no clear D. Germline lookup yields CDR1 ENHRY and CDR2 SYGVKD. V was pared by 4 bases and J by 0 bases, with 10 bases between. CDR3 length: 15 amino acids. CDR3 residues: CAISAGSLSGNTIYF. The DNA of the CDR3 is TGTGCCATCAGTGCTGGCAGTCTCTCTGGAAACACCATATATTTT.

The CDR3 coding sequence is TGCGCCAGCAGCCAAGTGTCCTTAGGATTCGGCGGGAATGAGCAGTTCTTC. Translating gives CASSQVSLGFGGNEQFF. The gene calls are TRBV4-1 and TRBJ2-1; possible D gene TRBD2, 5 bases. The CDR3 extends over 17 amino acids. Germline-derived CDR1 and CDR2 are MGHRA and YSYEKL. V was pared by 1 base and J by 7 bases, with 20 bases between.

The chain joins TRBV3-1 (or the pseudogene TRBV3-2) to TRBJ2-6; TRBD1 matches 7 bases. V lost 6 bases and J lost 3; bases outside the gene matches: 11. This CDR3 is 17 amino acids long. From germline, CDR1 is LGHDT and CDR2 YNNKEL (reference sequence). The CDR3, as DNA: TGTGCCAGCAGACCGACAGGGTCGACGGTTGGGGCCAACGTCCTGACTTTC. As protein: CASRPTGSTVGANVLTF.

In its sample, this clone was seen once. This chain uses TRBV6-1 with TRBJ1-1; no clear D. Between the trimmed V and J ends, which lost 3 bases and 5 bases, there was a span of 19 bases. Germline values: CDR1 MNHNS, CDR2 SASEGT. The CDR3 extends over 16 amino acids. This CDR3 is CASSDFSRKGGTEAFF. The DNA of the CDR3 is TGTGCCAGCAGTGATTTCTCGAGAAAGGGAGGTACTGAAGCTTTCTTT.

The count of this clone is one. This chain joins TRBV10-2 and TRBJ2-1; D uncertain. The CDR3 contains 16 residues. V gave up 3 bases and J gave up 0 bases, with 12 bases separating them. CDR1 is WSHSY and CDR2 is SAAADI in the germline V gene. Here the CDR3 reads CASSDQLRSSYNEQFF. In DNA form, the CDR3 reads TGCGCCAGCAGTGATCAGCTACGGAGCTCCTACAATGAGCAGTTCTTC.

This clone occurred once. The chain uses TRBV5-8 and TRBJ1-5, with D hard to call. The CDR3 is 13 amino acids. Germline V gives CDR1 SGHTS, CDR2 YDEGEE. V lost 7 bases and J 2 bases, leaving 10 bases between the germline ends. The CDR3 DNA reads as TGTGCCAGCGCCAAACGGGGCAATCAGCCCCAGCATTTT. Translated, it gives CASAKRGNQPQHF.

This clone appeared a single time. The V gene is TRBV27, the J gene TRBJ1-2, with a possible D match to TRBD1 (6 bases). From germline, CDR1 is MNHEY and CDR2 SMNVEV (reference sequence). This CDR3 is built from 14 residues. Trimming pared 5 bases from V and 1 base from J, leaving 11 bases between. The chain's CDR3 is CASSRQENNYGYTF. CDR3 bases: TGTGCCAGCAGTCGACAGGAGAATAACTATGGCTACACCTTC.

The chain employs TRBV24-1 and TRBJ2-1, with D hard to call. Germline V gives CDR1 KGHDR, CDR2 SFDVKD. The V gene lost 4 bases and the J gene lost 9 bases, with 9 bases spanning the gap. This CDR3 has 12 amino acids. The CDR3 DNA reads TGTGCCACCAGTGACGGACCGGCTGAGCAGTTCTTC. Translation gives CATSDGPAEQFF.

The chain joins TRBV18 to TRBJ1-2; perhaps TRBD1 as D (6 bases). V lost 4 bases and J lost 4, with 13 bases in between. The length of the CDR3 is 14 residues. Germline CDR1 is KGHSH and CDR2 is LQKENI. The CDR3 loop reads CASSQEDSFYGYTF. CDR3 sequence (DNA): TGTGCCAGCTCACAAGAGGACAGTTTCTATGGCTACACCTTC.

V is TRBV30 and J is TRBJ1-4, with 7 bases fitting TRBD1. Per the germline V gene, CDR1 is GTSNPN and CDR2 is SVGIG (reference sequence). The CDR3 runs to 14 residues. V was clipped by 5 bases and J by 7 bases; unmatched bases: 10. The CDR3 is CAWRITGDPEKLFF. Written as DNA, the CDR3 is TGTGCCTGGCGAATCACAGGGGACCCTGAAAAACTGTTTTTT.

The chain is built from TRBV7-9 and TRBJ1-3; D ambiguous. The CDR3 covers 16 residues. Trimming shortened V by 4 bases and J by 1 base, and 14 bases separated the two germline ends. Germline CDR1 and CDR2: SEHNR and FQNEAQ (reference sequence). The CDR3 reads CASSSRSILSGNTIYF. The CDR3 DNA is TGTGCCAGCAGCTCTCGGTCTATTCTATCTGGAAACACCATATATTTT. The full variable domain, rest sourced from reference TRBV7-9 and TRBJ1-3, is DTGVSQNPRHKITKRGQNVTFRCDPISEHNRLYWYRQTLGQGPEFLTYFQNEAQLEKSRLLSDRFSAERPKGSFSTLEIQRTEQGDSAMYLCASSSRSILSGNTIYFGEGSWLTVV.

The rearrangement joins TRBV12-5 to TRBJ2-1; TRBD2 might be the D (6 bases). Germline loops: CDR1 LGHNT, CDR2 FRNRAP. V shed 7 bases and J shed 9 bases, with 22 bases lying between them. The CDR3 length is 15 residues. CDR3 nucleotides: TGTGCTAGTGCCCCCTCTCACCCGGGAGCGGGTGAGCAGTTCTTC. Protein sequence: CASAPSHPGAGEQFF.

The gene calls are TRBV7-9 and TRBJ2-3; 11 bases align to TRBD1. J was trimmed by 3 bases and V by 8 bases; bases with no gene match: 7. Germline assignment: CDR1 SEHNR and CDR2 FQNEAQ (reference sequence). This CDR3 is 15 amino acids long. The CDR3 protein is CASDRDRGFTDTQYF. For the CDR3, the DNA is TGTGCCAGCGACCGGGACAGGGGGTTTACAGATACGCAGTATTTT. Using reference TRBV7-9 and TRBJ2-3 for the parts outside the CDR3, the full variable domain is DTGVSQNPRHKITKRGQNVTFRCDPISEHNRLYWYRQTLGQGPEFLTYFQNEAQLEKSRLLSDRFSAERPKGSFSTLEIQRTEQGDSAMYLCASDRDRGFTDTQYFGPGTRLTVL.

This clone came up a few times. The chain employs TRBV6-2 or TRBV6-3 and TRBJ2-1; possible D gene TRBD2, 5 bases. The CDR3 sequence is 16 residues long. Trimming cost V 0 bases and J 8 bases, with 17 bases left between them. Germline CDR1 reads MNHEY; CDR2 reads SVGEGT. CDR3 bases: TGTGCCAGCAGTTACTCGAGGCGGGTCTCAGGCGATGAGCAGTTCTTC. Translating it yields CASSYSRRVSGDEQFF.

This rearrangement joins TRBV21-1 to TRBJ2-7; TRBD1 reflects the table's D call only, with no check against the DNA. TRBV21-1 is flagged as a pseudogene. The CDR3 loop spans 19 amino acids. The CDR3, as DNA: TGTGCCAGCAGCAACGGGGACAGGGATCTTTTACTCCTCTCCTACGAGCAGTACTTC. This encodes CASSNGDRDLLLLSYEQYF.